Shown below are 31 T cell receptor beta chains from a single sample sequenced in a study of shared clonotypes between healthy human individuals. Here immunoSEQ multiplex PCR was the method, and the copy in TCRdb shows in-frame clones only, minus some. The sample consists of roughly 2.2 million clones, 80% to 95% of them appearing once. Sequencing was performed on naive CD4+ T cells from PBMCs. Subset of the sample: CD45RA+ positively selected. These receptors originate from a man aged 18 to 29 in good health. Some clones in this sample may be carry-over from other donors' samples.

This clone was observed a few times. The rearrangement joins TRBV2 to TRBJ1-1; a weak D match, TRBD1 (6 bases). The CDR3 spans 13 residues. Trimming took 4 bases from V and 8 from J, leaving 14 bases between them. CDR1 SNHLY and CDR2 FYNNEI come from the germline V gene. The CDR3 reads CASSGWVGTEAFF. Written as DNA, the CDR3 is TGTGCCAGCAGTGGTTGGGTTGGGACAGAAGCTTTCTTT.

The chain employs TRBV6-1 and TRBJ1-2, with TRBD1 identical over 8 bases. V lost 3 bases, J lost 0 bases, and 9 bases stayed unmatched. Germline assignment: CDR1 MNHNS and CDR2 SASEGT. This CDR3 contains 17 residues. The CDR3: CASSDPRGPSPNYGYTF. The CDR3 region has the DNA TGTGCCAGCAGTGATCCCAGGGGGCCTTCACCTAACTATGGCTACACCTTC.

The V call is TRBV2, the J call TRBJ2-7; no firm D call. V dropped 7 bases and J dropped 6 bases, with 10 bases sitting between them. Germline CDR1 is SNHLY and CDR2 is FYNNEI. This CDR3 has 11 residues. As DNA, the CDR3 is TGTGCCAGCACCCGCCCAGGCGAGCAGTACTTC. This gives the protein CASTRPGEQYF. The full variable domain, rest sourced from reference TRBV2 and TRBJ2-7, is EPEVTQTPSHQVTQMGQEVILRCVPISNHLYFYWYRQILGQKVEFLVSFYNNEISEKSEIFDDQFSVERPDGSNFTLKIRSTKLEDSAMYFCASTRPGEQYFGPGTRLTVT.

The chain joins TRBV28 to TRBJ2-3; 11 bases align to TRBD2. Per the germline V gene, CDR1 is MDHEN and CDR2 is SYDVKM. The CDR3 loop spans 13 amino acids. V was clipped by 7 bases and J by 7 bases; unmatched bases: 4. The CDR3 spells CASTGTSGYTQYF. The CDR3 DNA sequence: TGTGCCAGCACCGGGACTAGCGGATATACGCAGTATTTT.

This chain connects TRBV6-1 to TRBJ1-5, with 9 bases matching TRBD1. The CDR3 runs 17 residues. With V trimmed by 4 bases and J by 0 bases, 7 bases remained unmatched. The germline V gene encodes CDR1 MNHNS and CDR2 SASEGT. In nucleotides, the CDR3 is TGTGCCAGCAGTGGCGGACAGGGGCTGTATAGCAATCAGCCCCAGCATTTT. It codes for CASSGGQGLYSNQPQHF.

The chain combines TRBV5-1 with TRBJ2-5; maybe TRBD2 (6 bases). Germline loops: CDR1 SGHRS, CDR2 YFSETQ. The CDR3 runs to 15 residues. V was cut by 3 bases and J by 5 bases, with 17 bases left in between. The CDR3 is CASSSWGSGDETQYF. Written as DNA, the CDR3 is TGCGCCAGCAGCTCCTGGGGGTCGGGGGATGAGACCCAGTACTTC.

This clone was seen a handful of times. Other DNA variants within this sample encode the same CDR3. The chain employs TRBV5-1 and TRBJ2-7; no clear D gene. The CDR3 covers 11 residues. The ends were cut back, 3 bases at V and 3 bases at J, with 4 bases in the middle. Germline V lookup: CDR1 SGHRS, CDR2 YFSETQ. The CDR3, as DNA: TGCGCCAGCAGCTCTAACTACGAGCAGTACTTC. Translating it yields CASSSNYEQYF.

The chain employs TRBV18 and TRBJ1-2; D is unresolved. CDR1 KGHSH and CDR2 LQKENI come from the germline V gene. With 0 bases removed from V and 4 bases from J, the gap between germline ends came to 9 bases. This CDR3 has 14 residues. CDR3 protein: CASSPPKGSYGYTF. CDR3 DNA: TGTGCCAGCTCACCACCGAAGGGCAGCTATGGCTACACCTTC.

In DNA, the CDR3 is TGCGCCAGCAGCTTCGGACTAGCGACAGATACGCAGTATTTT. As protein: CASSFGLATDTQYF. The chain links TRBV5-1 to TRBJ2-3, with TRBD2 identical over 9 bases. Germline CDR1 and CDR2: SGHRS and YFSETQ. There are 14 residues in the CDR3. V gave up 2 bases and J gave up 3 bases; unmatched junction bases: 1.

This sequence joins TRBV6-5 and TRBJ2-5, with 11 bases fitting TRBD2. The V gene's germline CDR1 is MNHEY and CDR2 SVGAGI. V dropped 5 bases and J dropped 4; count of bases not matched to a gene: 6. This CDR3 is built from 15 residues. The CDR3 coding sequence is TGTGCCAGCAGTCTAGGACTAGCGGGTCGAGAGACCCAGTACTTC. It specifies CASSLGLAGRETQYF.

V usage is TRBV5-1 and J usage is TRBJ2-1; 15 nucleotides align to TRBD2. Germline V gene lookup returns CDR1 SGHRS and CDR2 YFSETQ. Trimming took 6 bases from V and 6 from J; bases not matched to a gene: 1. The CDR3 contains 14 residues. The CDR3 is CASTGLAGGNEQFF. The CDR3 nucleotides read TGCGCCAGCACGGGACTAGCGGGAGGCAATGAGCAGTTCTTC.

This chain joins TRBV21-1 and TRBJ1-2. TRBV21-1 represents a pseudogene. The CDR3 consists of 15 residues. The CDR3 nucleotides read TGTGCCAGCAGCAACGGGCTCAAAATTAACTATGGCTACACCTTC. Amino acid sequence: CASSNGLKINYGYTF.

The rearrangement uses TRBV6-6 and TRBJ2-1; 9 nucleotides line up with TRBD2. The CDR3 is 15 residues long. V gave up 5 bases and J gave up 0 bases; unmatched junction bases: 2. Germline CDR1 reads MNHNY; CDR2 reads SVGAGI (reference sequence). CDR3 sequence reads: CASSRSGSSYNEQFF. Written as DNA, the CDR3 is TGTGCCAGCAGTCGTAGCGGGAGCTCCTACAATGAGCAGTTCTTC.

The rearrangement uses TRBV10-1 and TRBJ1-4; perhaps TRBD1 as D (5 bases). The CDR3 sequence is 15 residues long. V lost 3 bases, J lost 3 bases, and 11 bases lay in between. Germline CDR1 and CDR2: WNHNN and SYGVQD (reference sequence). CDR3 bases: TGCGCCAGCAGTGACGGGCCGGGGGCTAATGAAAAACTGTTTTTT. Amino acid sequence: CASSDGPGANEKLFF.

The gene calls are TRBV5-6 and TRBJ1-6, with 12 bases that match TRBD1. This CDR3 is built from 17 residues. Germline V gene lookup returns CDR1 SGHDT and CDR2 YYEEEE. J gave up 9 bases and V 0 bases, and 7 bases lay outside the gene matches. The CDR3 protein is CASSLEGQGAHFSPLHF. The CDR3 DNA reads as TGTGCCAGCAGCTTGGAGGGACAGGGGGCGCATTTTTCACCCCTCCACTTT.

The chain joins TRBV7-9 to TRBJ1-2, with 8 bases matching TRBD1. The CDR3 is 13 amino acids. The germline gives CDR1 SEHNR, CDR2 FQNEAQ (reference sequence). Losses at the gene ends were 4 bases for V and 8 bases for J; bases not matched to a gene: 6. CDR3 sequence (DNA): TGTGCCAGCAGCTCCGAACAGGGGGAGGGCTACACCTTC. As protein: CASSSEQGEGYTF.

This chain joins TRBV28 and TRBJ1-2; D call uncertain. With 7 bases removed from V and 6 bases from J, the gap between germline ends came to 24 bases. The germline V gene encodes CDR1 MDHEN and CDR2 SYDVKM. The CDR3 spans 16 residues. Here the CDR3 DNA reads TGTGCCAGCACCCTCTCCGGTTGGTCACAAGTCGATGGCTACACCTTC. It translates to CASTLSGWSQVDGYTF.

The chain couples TRBV19 to TRBJ2-7; 10 positions match TRBD2. The CDR3 spans 16 residues. The V and J ends lost 4 bases and 3 bases, in that order; junction bases with no gene match: 9. CDR1 is LNHDA, CDR2 SQIVND, per germline (reference sequence). This CDR3 is CASSTFRASGSYEQYF. The CDR3 coding sequence is TGTGCCAGTAGTACCTTTCGGGCTAGCGGGAGCTACGAGCAGTACTTC.

This clone was recorded once. V and J are TRBV18 and TRBJ2-2; D is perhaps TRBD1 or TRBD2 (6 bases each). Trimming removed 4 bases from V and 6 bases from J, with 12 bases in between. This CDR3 is built from 14 residues. Germline CDR1 is KGHSH and CDR2 is LQKENI. The DNA for the CDR3 is TGTGCCAGCTCACACGTGGAGGGGGCCGGGGAGCTGTTTTTT. It encodes CASSHVEGAGELFF. Looking up the rest from reference TRBV18 and TRBJ2-2 gives the full variable domain: NAGVMQNPRHLVRRRGQEARLRCSPMKGHSHVYWYRQLPEEGLKFMVYLQKENIIDESGMPKERFSAEFPKEGPSILRIQQVVRGDSAAYFCASSHVEGAGELFFGEGSRLTVL.

The genes are TRBV7-9 and TRBJ1-1; D unclear. The ends were cut back, 1 base at V and 0 bases at J, with 15 bases in the middle. Germline loops: CDR1 SEHNR, CDR2 FQNEAQ (reference sequence). This CDR3 has 17 residues. CDR3 bases: TGTGCCAGCAGCTTAGTTCGGAGCTCGGGTGTGAACACTGAAGCTTTCTTT. Its protein product is CASSLVRSSGVNTEAFF.

This chain links TRBV19 with TRBJ2-2; 10 bases line up with TRBD1. The V segment lost 7 bases and the J segment 7 bases; nucleotides outside the gene matches: 12. Germline V gives CDR1 LNHDA, CDR2 SQIVND (reference sequence). The CDR3 is 16 residues long. CDR3 in amino acids: CASTARDRGLLGELFF. The CDR3 DNA reads TGTGCCAGTACGGCGAGAGACAGGGGGCTCCTCGGGGAGCTGTTTTTT.

The chain is built from TRBV7-2 and TRBJ2-7; 8 nucleotides match TRBD2. The CDR3 has 14 amino acids. Losses at the gene ends were 1 base for V and 5 bases for J; bases not matched to a gene: 4. Germline CDR1 and CDR2: SGHTA and FQGNSA. Written as DNA, the CDR3 is TGTGCCAGCAGCTTAGACCGGGAGGGCGACGAGCAGTACTTC. It translates to CASSLDREGDEQYF.

V gene TRBV7-9 combines with J gene TRBJ2-5; D is undetermined. The CDR3 consists of 14 residues. V dropped 5 bases and J dropped 1 base, with 11 bases sitting between them. Germline V gives CDR1 SEHNR, CDR2 FQNEAQ (reference sequence). The CDR3 sequence is CASSPWLGQETQYF. The CDR3 DNA sequence: TGTGCCAGCAGCCCTTGGCTGGGCCAAGAGACCCAGTACTTC. The whole variable domain, filled in from reference TRBV7-9 and TRBJ2-5, reads DTGVSQNPRHKITKRGQNVTFRCDPISEHNRLYWYRQTLGQGPEFLTYFQNEAQLEKSRLLSDRFSAERPKGSFSTLEIQRTEQGDSAMYLCASSPWLGQETQYFGPGTRLLVL.

V gene TRBV5-1 combines with J gene TRBJ2-5; D tentatively fits TRBD1 or TRBD2 (6 bases each). The V end was cut by 4 bases, the J end by 4 bases, with 20 bases between. The CDR3 has 16 amino acids. Germline-derived CDR1 and CDR2 are SGHRS and YFSETQ. This CDR3 is CASSLNTGTFRETQYF. The CDR3, as DNA: TGCGCCAGCAGCCTAAACACAGGGACTTTTAGAGAGACCCAGTACTTC.

The rearrangement links TRBV4-2 to TRBJ1-5; 7 positions match TRBD1. The CDR3 sequence is 16 residues long. Germline V lookup: CDR1 LGHNA, CDR2 YNFKEQ. Germline trimming cut 2 bases from V and 4 bases from J; bases unmatched to any gene: 8. Here the CDR3 reads CASSQNQDRINQPQHF. The DNA of the CDR3 is TGTGCCAGCAGCCAAAATCAGGACAGGATAAATCAGCCCCAGCATTTT.

The chain links TRBV7-8 to TRBJ1-5, with a tentative D call TRBD1 (5 bases). The CDR3 is 13 amino acids. Germline values: CDR1 SGHVS, CDR2 FQNEAQ. V lost 3 bases and J lost 7, with 10 bases in between. Here the CDR3 reads CASSFRDGQPQHF. In DNA, the CDR3 is TGTGCCAGCAGCTTCAGGGACGGCCAGCCCCAGCATTTT.

The genes are TRBV5-1 and TRBJ1-2; no reliable D call. The CDR3 is made up of 14 amino acids. CDR1 and CDR2 (germline): SGHRS, YFSETQ. V was shortened by 0 bases and J by 2 bases, with 8 bases between the two germline ends. CDR3 region: CASSLVLGNYGYTF. In DNA form, the CDR3 reads TGCGCCAGCAGCTTGGTCCTGGGCAACTATGGCTACACCTTC.

The chain is built from TRBV19 and TRBJ1-3; tentatively, D is TRBD1 (6 bases). The V end lost 7 bases, the J end lost 0 bases, and 19 bases lay between the germline ends. CDR1 and CDR2 from the germline V gene are LNHDA and SQIVND (reference sequence). The CDR3 runs to 17 residues. The CDR3 is CASIPAKGVSSGNTIYF. The DNA for the CDR3 is TGTGCCAGTATTCCGGCTAAGGGGGTGAGCTCTGGAAACACCATATATTTT.

This chain connects TRBV4-2 to TRBJ2-5; D is perhaps TRBD2 (6 bases). Trimming cost V 5 bases and J 2 bases, with 15 bases left between them. CDR1 is LGHNA, CDR2 YNFKEQ, per germline. This CDR3 has 15 residues. CDR3 bases: TGTGCCAGCAGCTCCAGGGACTCGCAACAAGAGACCCAGTACTTC. Protein product: CASSSRDSQQETQYF.

The chain recombines TRBV29-1 with TRBJ1-1, with D uncertain. V lost 4 bases and J lost 3, with 12 bases in between. The CDR3 loop spans 13 amino acids. From germline, CDR1 is SQVTM and CDR2 ANQGSEA. The CDR3 here is CSVAAGSDTEAFF. CDR3 coding DNA: TGCAGCGTTGCGGCCGGGTCAGACACTGAAGCTTTCTTT.

The chain couples TRBV27 to TRBJ2-7; TRBD2 is a possible D gene (5 bases). The CDR3 length is 14 residues. V lost 3 bases to trimming and J lost 5 bases, with 14 bases between them. The V gene's germline CDR1 is MNHEY and CDR2 SMNVEV (reference sequence). The CDR3 DNA reads as TGTGCCAGCAGTTTCGGGATGGTGGAAAACGAGCAGTACTTC. Translation: CASSFGMVENEQYF.